The following is a TCR beta chain sequence with its context. The CDR3 is 14 residues long. V lost 9 bases to trimming and J lost 0 bases, with 14 bases between them. Germline CDR1 is LNHDA and CDR2 is SQIVND (reference sequence). This sample was taken from a study of cytomegalovirus exposure and HLA in healthy donors. In the PCR, 60 Vbeta and 13 Jbeta primers were used. Data came from immunoSEQ multiplex PCR; TCRdb stores just in-frame clones and leaves some out. The sample contains about 150,000 clones, 70% to 80% of which appear only once. The donors were healthy bone marrow donors. The TCR comes from a human donor in good health. This sequence joins TRBV19 and TRBJ1-1, with D tentatively TRBD1 (6 bases). Input material: PBMCs. The CDR3 DNA reads TGTGCCAGCAGACAGCAGGGGCTGAACACTGAAGCTTTCTTT. Its translation: CASRQQGLNTEAFF.